The 30 T cell receptor beta chains given below trace back to one sample, sequenced in a study of T-cell reconstitution after alpha-beta-depleted transplantation in children. Library preparation (for TCRbeta) was performed with unique molecular identifiers. From the PCR reads, TCRdb called clonotypes with MiXCR, one entry per CDR3 protein. The sample gives roughly 300,000 distinct CDR3 sequences, around a tenth of which show up once; approximately 2.3% is in the top ten. The input for sequencing was PBMCs from the stem cell graft donor, taken from the stem cell graft. Receptors originate from a human donor who donated a stem cell graft to a child with acute lymphoblastic leukemia.

This clonotype was found a few times. V gene TRBV5-1 combines with J gene TRBJ2-7, with D tentatively TRBD2 (5 bases). This CDR3 spans 14 amino acids. Looked up from germline, CDR1 is SGHRS and CDR2 is YFSETQ. Trimming pared 1 base from V and 5 bases from J, leaving 13 bases between. CDR3 coding DNA: TGCGCCAGCAGCTTGCTCCCGGGAAGTAACGAGCAGTACTTC. Translation gives CASSLLPGSNEQYF.

This chain uses TRBV14 with TRBJ2-5; 9 bases agree with TRBD2. The V and J ends lost 5 bases and 5 bases, in that order; junction bases with no gene match: 12. This CDR3 region has 16 residues. The germline V gene has CDR1 SGHDN and CDR2 FVKESK. CDR3 nucleotides: TGTGCCAGCAGCTACCGTAGCGGGAGTTATTCGGAGACCCAGTACTTC. Translation: CASSYRSGSYSETQYF. Complete variable domain (other parts from reference TRBV14 and TRBJ2-5): EAGVTQFPSHSVIEKGQTVTLRCDPISGHDNLYWYRRVMGKEIKFLLHFVKESKQDESGMPNNRFLAERTGGTYSTLKVQPAELEDSGVYFCASSYRSGSYSETQYFGPGTRLLVL.

This clonotype occurred a few times. The chain is built from TRBV7-9 and TRBJ2-1, with 7 nucleotides matching TRBD2. CDR1 is SEHNR and CDR2 is FQNEAQ in the germline V gene (reference sequence). V lost 3 bases to trimming and J lost 8 bases; unmatched junction nucleotides: 10. The CDR3 is made up of 15 amino acids. CDR3: CASSFVAGARDEQFF. The CDR3 nucleotides are TGTGCCAGCAGCTTTGTTGCGGGAGCAAGGGATGAGCAGTTCTTC.

This sequence joins TRBV28 and TRBJ1-3; TRBD1 is a possible D gene (5 bases). The CDR3 covers 18 residues. Germline CDR1 is MDHEN and CDR2 is SYDVKM. With 5 bases removed from V and 0 bases from J, the gap between germline ends came to 20 bases. The chain's CDR3 is CASSLHPAGLSSGNTIYF. DNA of the CDR3: TGTGCCAGCAGTCTTCACCCCGCGGGACTGAGCTCTGGAAACACCATATATTTT.

The chain uses TRBV28 and TRBJ2-1, with 15 bases aligning to TRBD2. The germline CDR1 and CDR2 sequences are MDHEN and SYDVKM. With V trimmed by 4 bases and J by 3 bases, 4 bases remained unmatched. This CDR3 is 17 amino acids long. The CDR3 reads CASSSGTSGRYYNEQFF. CDR3 in DNA: TGTGCCAGCAGTTCAGGGACTAGCGGGAGGTACTACAATGAGCAGTTCTTC.

This clonotype showed up many times. The chain uses TRBV29-1 and TRBJ2-5; TRBD2 is a possible D gene (6 bases). Germline lookup yields CDR1 SQVTM and CDR2 ANQGSEA. The germline V and J ends were trimmed by 3 bases and 2 bases, with 7 bases remaining between them. This CDR3 comprises 12 residues. The CDR3 DNA sequence: TGCAGCGTTGACGGAGGGCAAGAGACCCAGTACTTC. The encoded protein is CSVDGGQETQYF.

This clonotype was seen only a few times. The rearrangement links TRBV7-9 to TRBJ1-1; the D is unclear. This CDR3 comprises 13 residues. Trimming pared 5 bases from V and 7 bases from J, leaving 14 bases between. The V gene's germline CDR1 is SEHNR and CDR2 FQNEAQ (reference sequence). Here the CDR3 reads CASSAPQRDEAFF. As DNA, the CDR3 is TGTGCCAGCAGCGCCCCACAGAGAGATGAAGCTTTCTTT.

Of note for this clonotype: The junction and the germline gene differ at one end; a read error may be behind it. The chain has TRBV7-7 and TRBJ2-1, with TRBD2 matching over 8 bases. Germline V CDR1 and CDR2: SSHAT, FNYEAQ (reference sequence). The CDR3 is made up of 16 amino acids. The CDR3 loop reads CASSLLPGLGPDEQFF. The CDR3 DNA follows: TGTGCTAGCAGCTTACTCCCGGGACTAGGACCAGATGAGCAGTTCTTC.

This chain joins TRBV4-1 and TRBJ2-2; TRBD2 is a possible D gene (5 bases). V shed 4 bases and J shed 7 bases, with 13 bases lying between them. Germline-derived CDR1 and CDR2 are MGHRA and YSYEKL. The CDR3 spans 14 residues. CDR3 sequence (DNA): TGCGCCAGCAGCCCCCCAGCGGATCACGGGGAGCTGTTTTTT. The encoded protein is CASSPPADHGELFF.

The chain carries TRBV28 and TRBJ2-1, with TRBD2 identical over 7 bases. This CDR3 is 13 amino acids long. V dropped 8 bases and J dropped 5; count of bases not matched to a gene: 6. Germline CDR1 reads MDHEN; CDR2 reads SYDVKM. CDR3 amino acids: CASRGRWDNEQFF. The CDR3, as DNA: TGTGCCAGCCGCGGGAGATGGGACAATGAGCAGTTCTTC.

This clonotype was detected ten times or more. The chain employs TRBV7-2 and TRBJ2-7; 8 nucleotides align to TRBD2. With V trimmed by 8 bases and J by 3 bases, 12 bases remained unmatched. Germline assignment: CDR1 SGHTA and CDR2 FQGNSA. This CDR3 has 15 residues. Written as DNA, the CDR3 is TGTGCCAGCGCCTACCGGGCGGGAGGCCTCTACGAGCAGTACTTC. It yields the protein CASAYRAGGLYEQYF.

The chain links TRBV7-2 to TRBJ1-6, with 7 nucleotides matching TRBD1. The trim removed 5 bases at V and 7 bases at J, leaving 8 bases unmatched. The CDR3 runs 15 residues. CDR1 and CDR2 (germline): SGHTA, FQGNSA. The CDR3 nucleotides read TGTGCCAGCAGCGCCCGACAGGGTGAGAATTCACCCCTCCACTTT. Protein sequence: CASSARQGENSPLHF.

The sample holds many counts of this clonotype. The gene calls are TRBV20-1 and TRBJ2-1; 9 positions match TRBD2. CDR1 is DFQATT, CDR2 SNEGSKA, per germline (reference sequence). Trimming at V came to 2 bases and at J to 0 bases, leaving 2 bases not matched to a gene. The CDR3 runs 15 residues. The CDR3 DNA reads TGCAGTGCTAGAAAAGCGGGGGGCTCCTACAATGAGCAGTTCTTC. This sequence encodes CSARKAGGSYNEQFF.

The V and J genes are TRBV7-2 and TRBJ2-4, with 8 bases aligning to TRBD2. CDR1 is SGHTA and CDR2 is FQGNSA in the germline V gene. The CDR3 has 16 residues. The V segment lost 2 bases and the J segment 3 bases; nucleotides outside the gene matches: 6. The CDR3 DNA reads TGTGCCAGCAGCTTAATCCCGGGACTAGGCAAAAACATTCAGTACTTC. It is translated as CASSLIPGLGKNIQYF. Complete variable domain (other parts from reference TRBV7-2 and TRBJ2-4): GAGVSQSPSNKVTEKGKDVELRCDPISGHTALYWYRQSLGQGLEFLIYFQGNSAPDKSGLPSDRFSAERTGGSVSTLTIQRTQQEDSAVYLCASSLIPGLGKNIQYFGAGTRLSVL.

This rearrangement joins TRBV20-1 to TRBJ1-6, with 9 bases that match TRBD1. V lost 6 bases to trimming and J lost 7 bases; unmatched junction nucleotides: 4. The V gene's germline CDR1 is DFQATT and CDR2 SNEGSKA (reference sequence). The length of the CDR3 is 13 residues. The CDR3 DNA reads TGCAGTGCCGACAGGGGGAAAAATTCACCCCTCCACTTT. It is translated as CSADRGKNSPLHF.

There are many counts of this clonotype. The V and J genes are TRBV7-9 and TRBJ2-5, with no clear D. The V end lost 1 base, the J end lost 5 bases, and 14 bases lay between the germline ends. Germline V gene sequence: CDR1 SEHNR, CDR2 FQNEAQ (reference sequence). The CDR3 has 15 amino acids. CDR3 sequence reads: CASSLGPQTQETQYF. CDR3 in DNA: TGTGCCAGCAGCTTAGGTCCTCAGACCCAGGAGACCCAGTACTTC.

Only a few counts were recorded for this clonotype. The chain couples TRBV6-1 to TRBJ2-3; D remains unclear. The germline V gene has CDR1 MNHNS and CDR2 SASEGT. Trimming left V 7 bases short and J 0 bases short, with 17 bases between. There are 16 residues in the CDR3. The CDR3 DNA sequence: TGTGCCAGCAATGATAAAGGGCAATCTAGCACAGATACGCAGTATTTT. Translation: CASNDKGQSSTDTQYF.

V and J are TRBV27 and TRBJ2-3; possible D gene TRBD2, 6 bases. The CDR3 spans 17 residues. The V end lost 2 bases, the J end lost 0 bases, and 15 bases lay between the germline ends. The germline gives CDR1 MNHEY, CDR2 SMNVEV (reference sequence). CDR3 amino acids: CASSLGWLAPSTDTQYF. DNA of the CDR3: TGTGCCAGCAGTTTAGGTTGGCTAGCGCCTAGCACAGATACGCAGTATTTT.

This clonotype showed up just a few times. The CDR3 sequence is CASSPDRGSGADTQYF. In nucleotides, the CDR3 is TGTGCCAGCAGTCCGGACAGGGGTTCGGGCGCAGATACGCAGTATTTT. The rearrangement links TRBV6-1 to TRBJ2-3; 9 nucleotides align to TRBD1. There are 16 residues in the CDR3. The junction had 10 bases not matched to a gene; V was cut back by 5 bases and J by 4 bases. Germline V gene data show CDR1 as MNHNS and CDR2 as SASEGT.

This clonotype was seen only a few times. The V and J genes are TRBV20-1 and TRBJ2-1; 7 bases map to TRBD2. This CDR3 is 14 amino acids long. Unmatched junction bases numbered 6, after V lost 0 bases and J lost 7 bases. Germline CDR1 is DFQATT and CDR2 is SNEGSKA (reference sequence). DNA of the CDR3: TGCAGTGCTAGAGAGCCGGGACTATTAAATGAGCAGTTCTTC. Translating it yields CSAREPGLLNEQFF.

The chain joins TRBV6-2 or TRBV6-3 to TRBJ2-3; D not certain. Germline-derived CDR1 and CDR2 are MNHEY and SVGEGT. The length of the CDR3 is 14 residues. V was shortened by 4 bases and J by 1 base, with 9 bases between the two germline ends. The CDR3, as DNA: TGTGCCAGCAGTTCCGGACCGGGCACAGATACGCAGTATTTT. Translating gives CASSSGPGTDTQYF.

Ten or more counts support this clonotype. The chain uses TRBV20-1 and TRBJ1-1; a possible D gene is TRBD1 (5 bases). This CDR3 is 13 amino acids long. The germline CDR1 and CDR2 sequences are DFQATT and SNEGSKA (reference sequence). V was shortened by 0 bases and J by 2 bases, with 7 bases between the two germline ends. For the CDR3, the DNA is TGCAGTGCTAGAGATGGGGCCAACACTGAAGCTTTCTTT. Residues: CSARDGANTEAFF.

The rearrangement joins TRBV2 to TRBJ1-1; weak D call: TRBD1 (6 bases). CDR1 is SNHLY, CDR2 FYNNEI, per germline. This CDR3 has 14 amino acids. Trimming removed 7 bases at V and 4 bases at J, with 16 bases between. The CDR3 region is CASISTSGATEAFF. As DNA, the CDR3 is TGTGCCAGCATCTCCACCTCAGGGGCCACTGAAGCTTTCTTT.

The chain has TRBV6-1 and TRBJ2-5; the D call may be TRBD1 or TRBD2 (5 bases each). The CDR3 totals 13 residues. V was shortened by 7 bases and J by 5 bases, with 14 bases between the two germline ends. The germline CDR1 and CDR2 sequences are MNHNS and SASEGT. The CDR3 bases are TGTGCCAGCACCCCCAGTTGGGGGGAGACCCAGTACTTC. As protein: CASTPSWGETQYF.

V is TRBV5-1 and J is TRBJ1-4, with unresolved D. The CDR3 loop spans 13 amino acids. The V end was cut by 5 bases, the J end by 0 bases, with 5 bases between. Germline CDR1 is SGHRS and CDR2 is YFSETQ. Here the CDR3 DNA reads TGCGCCAGCAGGGGCGCAACTAATGAAAAACTGTTTTTT. Encoded protein: CASRGATNEKLFF.

This clonotype has ten or more counts. This sequence joins TRBV5-1 and TRBJ2-1; no clear D. Trimming pared 3 bases from V and 8 bases from J, leaving 12 bases between. Germline V CDR1 and CDR2: SGHRS, YFSETQ. The CDR3 contains 13 residues. CDR3 sequence: CASSWALGHEQFF. The DNA for the CDR3 is TGCGCCAGCAGCTGGGCTCTAGGGCATGAGCAGTTCTTC.

The chain couples TRBV29-1 to TRBJ2-7; D unresolved. Germline V gene data show CDR1 as SQVTM and CDR2 as ANQGSEA. V was shortened by 5 bases and J by 3 bases, with 11 bases between the two germline ends. The CDR3 contains 12 residues. CDR3 in amino acids: CSVRHGFYEQYF. DNA for the CDR3: TGCAGCGTTCGACACGGGTTCTACGAGCAGTACTTC.

This clonotype was picked up a small number of times. The chain links TRBV20-1 to TRBJ1-6, with 9 bases identical to TRBD1. V lost 6 bases, J lost 3 bases, and 3 bases stayed unmatched. CDR1 DFQATT and CDR2 SNEGSKA come from the germline V gene (reference sequence). This CDR3 has 14 amino acids. The CDR3 nucleotides read TGCAGTGCCGGGACAGGGAACTATAATTCACCCCTCCACTTT. This sequence encodes CSAGTGNYNSPLHF.

The V call is TRBV7-2, the J call TRBJ1-1, with D tentatively TRBD1 (5 bases). CDR3 length: 16 residues. V lost 5 bases, J lost 5 bases, and 21 bases lay in between. Germline assignment: CDR1 SGHTA and CDR2 FQGNSA. DNA for the CDR3: TGTGCCAGCAGCCACCGGCTGAGGGGATTTAATACTGAAGCTTTCTTT. Encoded protein: CASSHRLRGFNTEAFF. Using reference TRBV7-2 and TRBJ1-1 for the parts outside the CDR3, the full variable domain is GAGVSQSPSNKVTEKGKDVELRCDPISGHTALYWYRQSLGQGLEFLIYFQGNSAPDKSGLPSDRFSAERTGGSVSTLTIQRTQQEDSAVYLCASSHRLRGFNTEAFFGQGTRLTVV.

The genes are TRBV15 and TRBJ1-4, with a weak D call TRBD1 (6 bases). Looked up from germline, CDR1 is LNHNV and CDR2 is YYDKDF (reference sequence). V gave up 0 bases and J gave up 11 bases, with 13 bases separating them. The CDR3 loop spans 14 amino acids. CDR3 sequence: CATSRDRTGRKLFF. The CDR3 DNA sequence: TGTGCCACCAGCAGAGATCGAACAGGGAGGAAACTGTTTTTT.